This T cell receptor (beta chain) stems from a study of blood T cell repertoires in COVID-19. Turning to the study itself: Italy, Spain and the United States were the sources of the convalescent and acute COVID-19 samples.

Participant ages covered about 18 to 89 years across approximately 25 US areas. Symptom resolution, clearance, or two negative PCRs marked the recovered donors of Cohort 3. The CDR3 loop spans 17 amino acids. The J segment lost 3 bases and the V segment lost 0 bases, leaving 4 bases of the junction unmatched. Germline V lookup: CDR1 MDHEN, CDR2 SYDVKM. Profiled with immunoSEQ multiplex PCR; TCRdb holds only in-frame clones, not every one. The table lists around 300,000 clones, over 75% of them singletons. The chain carries TRBV28 and TRBJ2-3, with TRBD2 matching 12 bases. This receptor was identified in a man in his thirties or forties who had recovered from COVID-19. Sequencing was performed on PBMCs or T cells enriched from blood (not recorded which). The CDR3 DNA reads as TGTGCCAGCAGTTTATGGACTAGCGGGGGAGTAACAGATACGCAGTATTTT. This gives the protein CASSLWTSGGVTDTQYF. Full variable domain (rest looked up from reference TRBV28 and TRBJ2-3): DVKVTQSSRYLVKRTGEKVFLECVQDMDHENMFWYRQDPGLGLRLIYFSYDVKMKEKGDIPEGYSVSREKKERFSLILESASTNQTSMYLCASSLWTSGGVTDTQYFGPGTRLTVL.